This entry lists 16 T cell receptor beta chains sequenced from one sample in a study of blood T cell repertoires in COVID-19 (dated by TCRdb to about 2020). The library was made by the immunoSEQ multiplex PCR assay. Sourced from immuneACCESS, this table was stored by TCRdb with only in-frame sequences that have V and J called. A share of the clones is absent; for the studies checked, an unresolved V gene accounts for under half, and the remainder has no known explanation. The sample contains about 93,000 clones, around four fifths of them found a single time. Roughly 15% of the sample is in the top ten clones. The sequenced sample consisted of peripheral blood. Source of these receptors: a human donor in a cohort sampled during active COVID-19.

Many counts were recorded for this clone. The CDR3 nucleotides read TGTGCCATCAGTGAGTCGGGACAGGGGGCCCGTAACAATCAGCCCCAGCATTTT. Translation gives CAISESGQGARNNQPQHF. The chain carries TRBV10-3 and TRBJ1-5; 12 positions match TRBD1. The CDR3 loop spans 18 amino acids. CDR1 ENHRY and CDR2 SYGVKD come from the germline V gene. V trimming: 0 bases; J trimming: 3 bases; junction bases outside the gene matches: 6.

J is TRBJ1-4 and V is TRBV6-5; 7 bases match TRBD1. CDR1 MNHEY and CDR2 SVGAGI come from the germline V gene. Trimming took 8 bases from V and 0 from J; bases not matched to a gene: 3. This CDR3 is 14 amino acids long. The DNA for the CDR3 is TGTGCCAGCGGCGGGACAGCAACTAATGAAAAACTGTTTTTT. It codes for CASGGTATNEKLFF.

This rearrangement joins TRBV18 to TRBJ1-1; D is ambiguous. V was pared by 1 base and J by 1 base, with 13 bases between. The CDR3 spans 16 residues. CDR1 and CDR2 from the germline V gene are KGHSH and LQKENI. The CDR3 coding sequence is TGTGCCAGCTCACCACTTACAGCTCAGAAGAACACTGAAGCTTTCTTT. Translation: CASSPLTAQKNTEAFF.

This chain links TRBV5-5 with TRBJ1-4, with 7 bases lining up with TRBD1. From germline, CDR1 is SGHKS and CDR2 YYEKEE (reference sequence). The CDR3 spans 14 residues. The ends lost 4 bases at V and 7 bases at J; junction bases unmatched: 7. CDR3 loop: CASSDHRGSEKLFF. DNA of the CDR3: TGTGCCAGCAGCGACCACAGGGGTAGTGAAAAACTGTTTTTT.

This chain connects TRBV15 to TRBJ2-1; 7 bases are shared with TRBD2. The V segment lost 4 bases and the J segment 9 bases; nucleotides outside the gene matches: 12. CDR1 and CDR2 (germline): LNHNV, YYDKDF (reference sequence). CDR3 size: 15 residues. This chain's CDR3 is CATSIRLALGVEQFF. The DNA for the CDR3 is TGTGCCACCAGCATAAGACTAGCTCTGGGGGTTGAGCAGTTCTTC.

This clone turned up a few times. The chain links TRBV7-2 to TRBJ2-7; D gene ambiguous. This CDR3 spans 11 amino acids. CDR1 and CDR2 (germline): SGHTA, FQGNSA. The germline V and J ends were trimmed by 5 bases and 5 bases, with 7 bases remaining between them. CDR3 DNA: TGTGCCAGCAGCGAAGCAAACGAGCAGTACTTC. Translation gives CASSEANEQYF.

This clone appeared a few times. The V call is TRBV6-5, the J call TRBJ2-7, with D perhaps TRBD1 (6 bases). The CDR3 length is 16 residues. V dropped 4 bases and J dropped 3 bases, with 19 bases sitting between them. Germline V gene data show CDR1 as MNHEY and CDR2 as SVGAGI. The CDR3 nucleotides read TGTGCCAGCAGTTTACTCACCCACAGGGCCCTCTACGAGCAGTACTTC. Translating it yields CASSLLTHRALYEQYF.

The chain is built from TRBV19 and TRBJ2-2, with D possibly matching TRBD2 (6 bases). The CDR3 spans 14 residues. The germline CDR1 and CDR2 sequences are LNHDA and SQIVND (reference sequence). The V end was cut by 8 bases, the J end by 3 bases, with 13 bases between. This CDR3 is CASSPGLHTGELFF. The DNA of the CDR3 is TGTGCCAGTTCCCCGGGACTTCACACCGGGGAGCTGTTTTTT.

In DNA, the CDR3 is TGCGCCAGCAGCTTGGGCCGACTAGATGGAGATACGCAGTATTTT. Its protein is CASSLGRLDGDTQYF. The chain joins TRBV5-1 to TRBJ2-3; D is possibly TRBD2 (6 bases). Germline loops: CDR1 SGHRS, CDR2 YFSETQ. The CDR3 length is 15 residues. The V end was cut by 0 bases, the J end by 5 bases, with 13 bases between.

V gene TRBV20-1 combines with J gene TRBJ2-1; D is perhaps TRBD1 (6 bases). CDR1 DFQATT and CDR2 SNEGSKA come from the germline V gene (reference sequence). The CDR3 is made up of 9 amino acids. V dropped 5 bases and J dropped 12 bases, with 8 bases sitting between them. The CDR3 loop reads CSAVGGQFF. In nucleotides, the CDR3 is TGCAGTGCTGTAGGGGGGCAGTTCTTC.

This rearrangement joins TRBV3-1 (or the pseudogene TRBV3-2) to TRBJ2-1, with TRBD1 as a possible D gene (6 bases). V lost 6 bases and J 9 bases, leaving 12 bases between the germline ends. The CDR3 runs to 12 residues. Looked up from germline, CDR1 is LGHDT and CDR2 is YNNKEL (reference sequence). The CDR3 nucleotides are TGTGCCAGCAGTCCTAGGGGGTTTGAGCAGTTCTTC. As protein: CASSPRGFEQFF.

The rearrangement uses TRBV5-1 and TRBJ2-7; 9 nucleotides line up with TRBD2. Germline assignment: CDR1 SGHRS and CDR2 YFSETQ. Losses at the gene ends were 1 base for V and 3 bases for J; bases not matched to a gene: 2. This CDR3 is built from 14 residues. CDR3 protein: CASSLSGRLYEQYF. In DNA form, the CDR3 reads TGCGCCAGCAGCTTGAGCGGGAGGCTCTACGAGCAGTACTTC.

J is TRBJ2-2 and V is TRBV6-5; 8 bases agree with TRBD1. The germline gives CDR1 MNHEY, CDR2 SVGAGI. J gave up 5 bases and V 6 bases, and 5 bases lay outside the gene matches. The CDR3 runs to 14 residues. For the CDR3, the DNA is TGTGCCAGCAGGGCTACAGGGGGTACCGGGGAGCTGTTTTTT. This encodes CASRATGGTGELFF.

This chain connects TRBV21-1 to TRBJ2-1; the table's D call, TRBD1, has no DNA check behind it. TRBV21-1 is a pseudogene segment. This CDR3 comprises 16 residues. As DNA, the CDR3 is TGTGCCAGCAGCAAACATCCAGGGGGGTTGTACAATGAGCAGTTCTTC. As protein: CASSKHPGGLYNEQFF.

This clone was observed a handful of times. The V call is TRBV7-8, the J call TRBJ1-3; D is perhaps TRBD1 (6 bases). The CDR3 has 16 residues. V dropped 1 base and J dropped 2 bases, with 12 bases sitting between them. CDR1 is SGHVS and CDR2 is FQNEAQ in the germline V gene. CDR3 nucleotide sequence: TGTGCCAGCAGCTTAGGAAGTTCAGGGGCTGGAAACACCATATATTTT. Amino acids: CASSLGSSGAGNTIYF.

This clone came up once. The CDR3, as DNA: TGCGCCAGCAGCCCGAGACAGGGAGTTAACACCGGGGAGCTGTTTTTT. Amino acids: CASSPRQGVNTGELFF. The V call is TRBV5-1, the J call TRBJ2-2; TRBD1 agrees at 7 bases. The V gene's germline CDR1 is SGHRS and CDR2 YFSETQ. The CDR3 is 16 amino acids. V shed 4 bases, J shed 2 bases, and the junction held 8 bases outside the gene matches.